This is a list of T cell receptor beta chains from one sample in a study of T cell changes during pregnancy in multiple sclerosis. The method was immunoSEQ multiplex PCR; TCRdb's version includes in-frame clones alone and lacks a portion of them. The data hold some 80,000 clones, with around 90% observed a single time. The input for sequencing was peripheral blood, taken in the first trimester of pregnancy. The source of these receptors is a female donor in good health, enrolled as a control in a pregnancy study. The CDR3 runs from the conserved cysteine through the conserved F or W. A D gene is named only where the DNA matches it firmly. Size tells how often a clone was seen (once, few, many) or the class of an expanded clone, and some rows leave it out.

>few|TRBJ2-1|NA|TRBV5-1
CASSLGWETGYNEQFF
TGCGCCAGCAGCTTGGGATGGGAGACGGGATACAATGAGCAGTTCTTC
>few|TRBJ1-1|TRBD1|TRBV10-3
CAIRGTGAGTEAFF
TGTGCCATCAGGGGGACAGGGGCGGGGACTGAAGCTTTCTTT
>NA|TRBJ1-5|NA|TRBV6-1
CATAHQPQHF
TGTGCCACCGCGCATCAGCCCCAGCATTTT
>NA|TRBJ1-2|NA|TRBV7-9
CASSLHPNYGYTF
TGTGCCAGCAGCTTACATCCAAACTATGGCTACACCTTC
>NA|TRBJ1-1|NA|TRBV19
CASSDNRNTEAFF
TGTGCCAGTAGTGATAACAGGAACACTGAAGCTTTCTTT
>NA|TRBJ2-7|NA|TRBV7-9
CASSSGGTYEQYF
TGTGCCAGCAGCTCAGGTGGTACCTACGAGCAGTACTTC
>NA|TRBJ2-7|TRBD1|TRBV28
CASSWTGGSYEQYF
TGTGCCAGCAGTTGGACAGGGGGTAGCTACGAGCAGTACTTC
>NA|TRBJ1-2|NA|TRBV7-9
CASSPRTDNYGYTF
TGTGCCAGCAGCCCGCGGACAGACAACTATGGCTACACCTTC
>NA|TRBJ2-7|TRBD1|TRBV19
CASSIVDRDGYEQYF
TGTGCCAGTAGTATCGTCGACAGGGACGGCTACGAGCAGTACTTC
>NA|TRBJ1-6|NA|TRBV12-5
CASSLGGPSNSPLHF
TGTGCTAGTTCCCTGGGTGGGCCCTCTAATTCACCCCTCCACTTT
>NA|TRBJ2-5|NA|TRBV5-6
CASSIGGRGRLETQYF
TGTGCCAGCAGCATCGGTGGACGGGGTCGACTAGAGACCCAGTACTTC
>NA|TRBJ1-6|NA|TRBV4-2
CASSQDLTGLIPLHF
TGTGCCAGCAGCCAAGATCTAACAGGGTTGATCCCCCTCCACTTT
>NA|TRBJ2-1|NA|TRBV10-3
CAISESKALEQFF
TGTGCCATCAGTGAGTCTAAAGCCTTGGAGCAGTTCTTC
>NA|TRBJ1-2|TRBD1|TRBV19
CASSIAQGANYGYTF
TGTGCCAGTAGTATAGCGCAGGGGGCTAACTATGGCTACACCTTC
>NA|TRBJ2-5|TRBD2|TRBV5-4
CASSLSRGGETQYF
TGTGCCAGCAGCCTATCGCGCGGGGGGGAGACCCAGTACTTC
>NA|TRBJ1-1|TRBD1|TRBV10-3
CAIRGGQVNTEAFF
TGTGCCATCAGGGGGGGACAGGTGAACACTGAAGCTTTCTTT